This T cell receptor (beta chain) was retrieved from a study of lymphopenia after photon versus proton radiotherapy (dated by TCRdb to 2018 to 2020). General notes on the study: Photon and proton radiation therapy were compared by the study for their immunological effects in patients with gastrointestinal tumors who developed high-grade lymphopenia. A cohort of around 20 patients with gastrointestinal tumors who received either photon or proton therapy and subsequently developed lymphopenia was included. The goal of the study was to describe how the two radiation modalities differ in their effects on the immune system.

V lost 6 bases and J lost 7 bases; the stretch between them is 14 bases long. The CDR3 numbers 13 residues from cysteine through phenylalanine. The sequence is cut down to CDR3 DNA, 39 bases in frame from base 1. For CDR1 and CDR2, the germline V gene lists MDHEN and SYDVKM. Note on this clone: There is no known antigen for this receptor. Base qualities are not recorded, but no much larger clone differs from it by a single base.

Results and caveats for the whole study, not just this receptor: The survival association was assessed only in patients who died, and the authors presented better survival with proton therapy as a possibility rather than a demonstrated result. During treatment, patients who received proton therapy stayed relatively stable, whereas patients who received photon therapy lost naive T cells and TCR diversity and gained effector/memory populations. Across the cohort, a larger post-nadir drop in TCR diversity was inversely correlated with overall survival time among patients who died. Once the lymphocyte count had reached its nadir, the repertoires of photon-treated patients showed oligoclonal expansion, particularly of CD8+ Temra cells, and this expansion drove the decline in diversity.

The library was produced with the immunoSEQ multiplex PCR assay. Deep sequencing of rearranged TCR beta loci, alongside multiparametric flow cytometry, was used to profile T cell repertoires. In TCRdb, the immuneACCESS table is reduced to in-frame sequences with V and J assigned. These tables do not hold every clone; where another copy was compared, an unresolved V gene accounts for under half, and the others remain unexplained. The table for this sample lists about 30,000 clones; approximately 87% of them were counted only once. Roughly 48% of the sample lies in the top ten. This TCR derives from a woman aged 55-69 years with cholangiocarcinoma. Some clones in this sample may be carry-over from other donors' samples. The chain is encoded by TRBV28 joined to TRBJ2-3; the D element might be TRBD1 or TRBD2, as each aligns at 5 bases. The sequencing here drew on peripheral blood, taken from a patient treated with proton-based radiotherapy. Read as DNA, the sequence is TGTGCCAGCAGACCCGGGACCCGACATACGCAGTATTTT. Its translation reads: CASRPGTRHTQYF.